Given below is one T cell receptor beta chain in context. The length of the CDR3 is 16 residues. Unmatched junction bases numbered 10, after V lost 6 bases and J lost 2 bases. The germline CDR1 and CDR2 sequences are SGHAT and FQNNGV. The entry originates in a study of blood T cell repertoires in COVID-19. Authors' data handling: Reference gene primer amplification gave estimated nucleated cell counts. Data came from immunoSEQ multiplex PCR; TCRdb stores just in-frame clones and leaves some out. V, J and clone size are taken as reported in that table, and D and trimming were inferred from the DNA itself. The data show hundreds of thousands of clones, roughly 90% seen once.

The V and J genes are TRBV11-2 and TRBJ1-2; 9 bases fit TRBD1. The sequenced material came from PBMCs or T cells enriched from blood (not recorded which). The clonotype comes from a woman aged 40 to 50 who had recovered from COVID-19. The CDR3 spells CASSSLDRGENYGYTF. CDR3 bases: TGTGCCAGCAGTTCCTTGGACAGGGGAGAAAACTATGGCTACACCTTC.